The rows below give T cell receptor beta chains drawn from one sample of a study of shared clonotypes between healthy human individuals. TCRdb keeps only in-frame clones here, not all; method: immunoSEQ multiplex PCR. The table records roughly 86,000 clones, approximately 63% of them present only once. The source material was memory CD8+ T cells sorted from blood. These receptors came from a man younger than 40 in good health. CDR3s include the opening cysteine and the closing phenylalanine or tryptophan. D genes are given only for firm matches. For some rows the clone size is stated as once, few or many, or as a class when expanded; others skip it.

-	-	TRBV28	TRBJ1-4	CASRLRDLATNEKLFF	TGTGCCAGCAGACTCCGGGACCTTGCAACTAATGAAAAACTGTTTTTT
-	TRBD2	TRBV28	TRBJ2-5	CASSLSGLGETQYF	TGTGCCAGCAGTTTATCGGGACTAGGGGAGACCCAGTACTTC
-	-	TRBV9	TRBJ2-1	CASSVGLGNEQFF	TGTGCCAGCAGCGTAGGTTTGGGGAATGAGCAGTTCTTC
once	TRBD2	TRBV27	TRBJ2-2	CASRDSSGKNTGELFF	TGTGCCAGCAGAGACTCTAGCGGGAAGAACACCGGGGAGCTGTTTTTT
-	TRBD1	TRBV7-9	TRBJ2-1	CASSGPRTGPGNNEQFF	TGTGCCAGCAGCGGGCCGCGGACAGGACCGGGGAACAATGAGCAGTTCTTC
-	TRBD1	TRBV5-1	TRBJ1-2	CASSLEQGANYGYTF	TGCGCCAGCAGCTTGGAACAGGGGGCGAACTATGGCTACACCTTC
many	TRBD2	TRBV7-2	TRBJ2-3	CASSFDSGGTDTQYF	TGTGCCAGCAGCTTTGATAGCGGGGGCACAGATACGCAGTATTTT
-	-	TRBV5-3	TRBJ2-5	CARSPTGTRQETQYF	TGTGCCAGAAGTCCCACCGGGACCCGACAAGAGACCCAGTACTTC
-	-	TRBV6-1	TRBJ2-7	CATTHNPLEQYF	TGTGCCACCACACACAATCCCCTAGAGCAGTACTTC
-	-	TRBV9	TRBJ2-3	CASSVGQSTDTQYF	TGTGCCAGCAGCGTAGGGCAATCCACAGATACGCAGTATTTT
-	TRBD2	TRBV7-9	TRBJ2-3	CASSFFGTSGFPVTQYF	TGTGCCAGCAGCTTTTTTGGGACTAGCGGATTCCCAGTTACGCAGTATTTT
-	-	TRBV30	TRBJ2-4	CAWSVMGGGDIQYF	TGTGCCTGGAGTGTAATGGGAGGTGGTGACATTCAGTACTTC
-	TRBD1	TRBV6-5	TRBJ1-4	CASLQGQTTNEKLFF	TGTGCCAGCCTGCAGGGACAGACGACTAATGAAAAACTGTTTTTT
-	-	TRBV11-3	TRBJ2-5	CASSLGSGGPETQYF	TGTGCCAGCAGCTTAGGGAGCGGTGGGCCAGAGACCCAGTACTTC
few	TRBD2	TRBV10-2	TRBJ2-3	CASSPGGGDTQYF	TGCGCCAGCAGTCCGGGGGGGGGAGATACGCAGTATTTT
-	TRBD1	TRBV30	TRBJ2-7	CAWSGGRGLTLSSYEQYF	TGTGCCTGGAGTGGTGGAAGGGGGCTCACCCTCAGCTCTTACGAGCAGTACTTC
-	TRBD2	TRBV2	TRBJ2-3	CANGREGVDTQYF	TGTGCCAATGGGCGGGAGGGGGTAGATACGCAGTATTTT
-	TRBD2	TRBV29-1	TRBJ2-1	CSALAGTIMGEQFF	TGCAGCGCACTAGCGGGCACCATAATGGGGGAGCAGTTCTTC
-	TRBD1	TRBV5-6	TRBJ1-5	CASSVTGVQPQHF	TGTGCCAGCAGCGTGACAGGGGTGCAGCCCCAGCATTTT
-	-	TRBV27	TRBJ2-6	CASSSRGSGANVLTF	TGTGCCAGCAGTTCCAGGGGTTCTGGGGCCAACGTCCTGACTTTC
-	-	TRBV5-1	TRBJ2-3	CASSSGRSASTDTQYF	TGCGCCAGCAGCTCCGGCCGCTCTGCTAGCACAGATACGCAGTATTTT
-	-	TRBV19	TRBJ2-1	CASSIPRGNEQFF	TGTGCCAGTAGTATCCCCAGGGGCAATGAGCAGTTCTTC
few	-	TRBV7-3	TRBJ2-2	CASSFLGYAENAGELFF	TGTGCCAGCAGCTTTTTAGGTTATGCGGAGAACGCCGGGGAGCTGTTTTTT
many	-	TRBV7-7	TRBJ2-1	CASSPLGAYNEQFF	TGTGCCAGCAGCCCCCTAGGGGCCTACAATGAGCAGTTCTTC
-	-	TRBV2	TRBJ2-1	CASRESTSPEQFF	TGTGCCAGCAGAGAGTCAACTAGCCCTGAGCAGTTCTTC
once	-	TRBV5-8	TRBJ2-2	CASSQPEAEPGELFF	TGTGCCAGCAGCCAACCGGAGGCCGAACCCGGGGAGCTGTTTTTT
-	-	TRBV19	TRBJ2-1	CASSINGAGQYNEQFF	TGTGCCAGTAGTATAAACGGCGCGGGACAGTACAATGAGCAGTTCTTC
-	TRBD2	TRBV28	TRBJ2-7	CASSLQSGIPSLHEQYF	TGTGCCAGCAGTCTTCAAAGCGGGATCCCGTCTCTCCACGAGCAGTACTTC
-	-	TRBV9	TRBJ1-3	CASSPGFGGESGNTIYF	TGTGCCAGCAGCCCTGGCTTCGGGGGGGAGTCTGGAAACACCATATATTTT
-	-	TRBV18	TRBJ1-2	CASSPGQENNYGYTF	TGTGCCAGCTCCCCCGGGCAGGAGAATAACTATGGCTACACCTTC
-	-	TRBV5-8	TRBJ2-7	CASNLDTWGTYEQYF	TGTGCCAGCAACCTGGACACTTGGGGTACCTACGAGCAGTACTTC
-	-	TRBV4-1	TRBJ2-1	CASSQDWGISYNEQFF	TGCGCCAGCAGCCAAGATTGGGGGATCTCCTACAATGAGCAGTTCTTC
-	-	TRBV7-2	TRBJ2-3	CASSLTDTQYF	TGTGCCAGCAGCCTAACAGATACGCAGTATTTT
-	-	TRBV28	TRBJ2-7	CASSLSQVYEQYF	TGTGCCAGCAGTTTGAGTCAGGTATACGAGCAGTACTTC
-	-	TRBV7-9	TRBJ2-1	CASSHRTGTHYNEQFF	TGTGCCAGCAGCCACAGAACCGGGACTCACTACAATGAGCAGTTCTTC
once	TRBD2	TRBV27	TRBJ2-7	CASSLRVPGLAGEGSEQYF	TGTGCCAGCAGTTTAAGAGTCCCAGGACTAGCGGGAGAGGGCTCCGAGCAGTACTTC
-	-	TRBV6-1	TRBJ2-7	CASSDKQSRGYYEQYF	TGTGCCAGCAGTGATAAGCAGAGCCGGGGGTACTACGAGCAGTACTTC